These 18 T cell receptor beta chains were sequenced from one sample in a study of T cell repertoires in cytomegalovirus infection. Via MiXCR, TCRdb re-called the reads, giving one row per CDR3 protein. The repertoire has about 490,000 distinct CDR3 sequences, more than 25% of them found once; the top ten carry over 10%. Sample: PBMCs. These receptors were obtained from a human donor in good health (CMV status not recorded). Some clones in this sample may be carry-over from other donors' samples.

CDR3 bases: TGTGCCAGCAGTCCCAGTGGAGCTTCCAGCAGAGAGACCCAGTACTTC. It yields the protein CASSPSGASSRETQYF. The chain links TRBV28 to TRBJ2-5, with D unresolved. This CDR3 comprises 16 residues. V lost 5 bases and J lost 4, with 20 bases in between. Looked up from germline, CDR1 is MDHEN and CDR2 is SYDVKM.

The chain has TRBV27 and TRBJ2-5; TRBD2 aligns across 11 bases. This CDR3 is built from 15 residues. J was trimmed by 3 bases and V by 8 bases; bases with no gene match: 8. Germline V gene data show CDR1 as MNHEY and CDR2 as SMNVEV (reference sequence). CDR3 DNA: TGTGCCAGCGCCCGGTCTAGCGGGAGGAAAGAGACCCAGTACTTC. Encoded protein: CASARSSGRKETQYF.

This clonotype has at least ten counts. The gene calls are TRBV7-3 and TRBJ2-2, with TRBD1 matching over 7 bases. V lost 5 bases and J lost 7; bases outside the gene matches: 10. Germline assignment: CDR1 SGHTA and CDR2 FQGTGA. This CDR3 contains 15 residues. The CDR3 DNA reads as TGTGCCAGCAGCGCCCCGACAGGGTTTGGCGGGGAGCTGTTTTTT. It encodes CASSAPTGFGGELFF.

The genes are TRBV4-1 and TRBJ2-2; D uncertain. This CDR3 has 13 residues. The V gene lost 1 base and the J gene lost 9 bases, with 9 bases spanning the gap. CDR1 is MGHRA and CDR2 is YSYEKL in the germline V gene. CDR3 bases: TGCGCCAGCAGCCAAGGTCGTGATAGGGAGCTGTTTTTT. Its protein is CASSQGRDRELFF.

This clonotype was found a few times. This chain links TRBV28 with TRBJ1-3; the match to TRBD1 covers 10 bases. Germline trimming cut 7 bases from V and 6 bases from J; bases unmatched to any gene: 12. Germline V gives CDR1 MDHEN, CDR2 SYDVKM. The CDR3 runs 16 residues. In nucleotides, the CDR3 is TGTGCCAGCACCCGGGCCAGGACAGGGGGTACAAACACCATATATTTT. Translating gives CASTRARTGGTNTIYF.

The chain carries TRBV27 and TRBJ2-3, with 11 positions matching TRBD2. From germline, CDR1 is MNHEY and CDR2 SMNVEV (reference sequence). The CDR3 covers 16 residues. V gave up 6 bases and J gave up 6 bases; unmatched junction bases: 11. CDR3 DNA sequence: TGTGCCAGCAGCCATCTCCTAGCGGGAGGAGTGGATACGCAGTATTTT. Amino acid sequence: CASSHLLAGGVDTQYF.

Ten or more counts support this clonotype. The genes are TRBV7-2 and TRBJ2-5; 10 nucleotides agree with TRBD1. Trimming at V came to 2 bases and at J to 0 bases, leaving 9 bases not matched to a gene. Germline lookup yields CDR1 SGHTA and CDR2 FQGNSA. The CDR3 sequence is 18 residues long. The CDR3 protein is CASSLRTGGLLYQETQYF. CDR3 DNA sequence: TGTGCCAGCAGCTTACGGACAGGGGGACTTTTGTACCAAGAGACCCAGTACTTC.

This clonotype was detected many times. This chain joins TRBV7-6 and TRBJ2-3; D uncertain. The germline V and J ends were trimmed by 5 bases and 3 bases, with 18 bases remaining between them. The CDR3 extends over 16 amino acids. Per the germline V gene, CDR1 is SGHVS and CDR2 is FNYEAQ. The CDR3 coding sequence is TGTGCCAGCAGCCCGCGAGTTGGTGTTGTAACAGATACGCAGTATTTT. Protein: CASSPRVGVVTDTQYF.

In this sample, this clonotype turned up a few times. The V call is TRBV6-6, the J call TRBJ2-2; D is unclear. The CDR3 consists of 14 residues. V lost 8 bases and J lost 2, with 12 bases in between. The germline V gene encodes CDR1 MNHNY and CDR2 SVGAGI (reference sequence). This CDR3 is CASCRAVNTGELFF. CDR3 sequence (DNA): TGTGCCAGCTGTAGAGCCGTCAACACCGGGGAGCTGTTTTTT.

The chain employs TRBV27 and TRBJ2-7; 8 bases match TRBD2. V lost 8 bases and J lost 4; bases outside the gene matches: 13. The length of the CDR3 is 15 residues. Germline CDR1 reads MNHEY; CDR2 reads SMNVEV (reference sequence). The CDR3 region is CASWGTGTSFYEQYF. CDR3 bases: TGTGCCAGCTGGGGGACCGGGACTAGTTTTTACGAGCAGTACTTC.

This clonotype was counted many times. The chain joins TRBV4-1 to TRBJ2-3; D is ambiguous. Germline V gene sequence: CDR1 MGHRA, CDR2 YSYEKL. This CDR3 is 15 amino acids long. V was trimmed by 5 bases and J by 0 bases, leaving 12 bases between them. The CDR3 is CASSSLGGSTDTQYF. In DNA form, the CDR3 reads TGCGCCAGCAGCTCCCTCGGCGGAAGCACAGATACGCAGTATTTT.

This clonotype was observed at least ten times. The rearrangement links TRBV7-2 to TRBJ2-1, with D perhaps matching TRBD1 (5 bases). The CDR3 spans 16 residues. From germline, CDR1 is SGHTA and CDR2 FQGNSA. V shed 5 bases and J shed 0 bases, with 14 bases lying between them. The chain's CDR3 is CASSPRGQSSYNEQFF. Here the CDR3 DNA reads TGTGCCAGCAGCCCTAGGGGCCAGAGCTCCTACAATGAGCAGTTCTTC.

The V and J genes are TRBV28 and TRBJ2-1, with D unclear. CDR3 length equals 16 residues. V was trimmed by 5 bases and J by 4 bases, leaving 18 bases between them. Per the germline V gene, CDR1 is MDHEN and CDR2 is SYDVKM. As DNA, the CDR3 is TGTGCCAGCAGTAACCCCCCCAGACTGGATTACAATGAGCAGTTCTTC. Amino acids: CASSNPPRLDYNEQFF. The full variable domain, completed using reference TRBV28 and TRBJ2-1, is DVKVTQSSRYLVKRTGEKVFLECVQDMDHENMFWYRQDPGLGLRLIYFSYDVKMKEKGDIPEGYSVSREKKERFSLILESASTNQTSMYLCASSNPPRLDYNEQFFGPGTRLTVL.

This chain uses TRBV6-5 with TRBJ2-3, with 9 bases lining up with TRBD2. In germline, CDR1 is MNHEY, CDR2 SVGAGI. CDR3 size: 17 residues. Trimming at V came to 0 bases and at J to 1 base, leaving 5 bases not matched to a gene. CDR3 region: CASSYSIAGVGTDTQYF. The CDR3 DNA is TGTGCCAGCAGTTACTCGATAGCGGGAGTTGGCACAGATACGCAGTATTTT.

The V call is TRBV27, the J call TRBJ1-1, with D unresolved. The CDR3 contains 14 residues. The V gene lost 5 bases and the J gene lost 1 base, with 11 bases spanning the gap. Germline lookup yields CDR1 MNHEY and CDR2 SMNVEV (reference sequence). Here the CDR3 reads CASSPPEPNTEAFF. Here the CDR3 DNA reads TGTGCCAGCAGTCCCCCGGAACCGAACACTGAAGCTTTCTTT.

The chain recombines TRBV5-5 with TRBJ1-5; 9 bases align to TRBD1. The CDR3 consists of 17 residues. In germline, CDR1 is SGHKS, CDR2 YYEKEE (reference sequence). J lost 2 bases, V lost 5 bases, and 11 bases had no gene match. The CDR3 region is CASRPGQGIPGNQPQHF. CDR3 DNA: TGTGCCAGCAGACCGGGACAGGGTATTCCCGGCAATCAGCCCCAGCATTTT.

V usage is TRBV10-3 and J usage is TRBJ2-1; D is perhaps TRBD1 (6 bases). V gave up 0 bases and J gave up 9 bases, with 12 bases separating them. Germline-derived CDR1 and CDR2 are ENHRY and SYGVKD. The CDR3 extends over 14 amino acids. The CDR3 DNA is TGTGCCATCAGTGAGTCGGCACAGGGTCGTGAGCAGTTCTTC. Residues: CAISESAQGREQFF.

This clonotype has a handful of counts. As DNA, the CDR3 is TGTGCCAGCATCCACCACGGGGTCGCCCAGCATTTT. Protein sequence: CASIHHGVAQHF. V gene TRBV7-3 combines with J gene TRBJ1-5; D uncertain. Between the trimmed V and J ends, which lost 7 bases and 11 bases, there was a span of 15 bases. CDR1 SGHTA and CDR2 FQGTGA come from the germline V gene. The CDR3 covers 12 residues.